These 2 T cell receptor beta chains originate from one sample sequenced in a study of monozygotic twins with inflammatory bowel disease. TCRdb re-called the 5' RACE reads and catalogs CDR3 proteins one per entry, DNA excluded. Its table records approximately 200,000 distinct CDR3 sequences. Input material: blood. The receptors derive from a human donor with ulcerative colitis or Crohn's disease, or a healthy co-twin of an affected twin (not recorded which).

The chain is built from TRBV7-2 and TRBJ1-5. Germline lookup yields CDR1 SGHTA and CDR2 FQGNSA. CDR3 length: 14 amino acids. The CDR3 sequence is CASSLSGYNQPQHF.

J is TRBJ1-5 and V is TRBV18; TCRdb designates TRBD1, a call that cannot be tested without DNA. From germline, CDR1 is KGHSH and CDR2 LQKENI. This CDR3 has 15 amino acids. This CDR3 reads CASSIYATGESPQHF.